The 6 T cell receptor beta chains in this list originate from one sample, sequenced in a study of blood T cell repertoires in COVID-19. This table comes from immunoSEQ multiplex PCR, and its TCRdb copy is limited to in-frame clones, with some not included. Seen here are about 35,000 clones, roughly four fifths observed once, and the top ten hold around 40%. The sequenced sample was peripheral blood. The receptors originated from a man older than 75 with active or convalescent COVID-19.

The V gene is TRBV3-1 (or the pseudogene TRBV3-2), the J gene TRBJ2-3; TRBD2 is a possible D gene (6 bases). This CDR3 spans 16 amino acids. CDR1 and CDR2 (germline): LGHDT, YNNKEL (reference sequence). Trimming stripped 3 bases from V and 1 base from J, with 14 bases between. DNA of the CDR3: TGTGCCAGCAGCCATAACCCGCCGGGAGGCACAGATACGCAGTATTTT. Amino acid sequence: CASSHNPPGGTDTQYF.

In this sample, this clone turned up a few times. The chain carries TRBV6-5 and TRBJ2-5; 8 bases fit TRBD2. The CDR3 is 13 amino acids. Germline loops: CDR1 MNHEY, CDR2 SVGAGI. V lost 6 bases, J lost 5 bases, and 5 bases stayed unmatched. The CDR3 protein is CASRRTSRETQYF. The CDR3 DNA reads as TGTGCCAGCAGGAGGACTAGCAGGGAGACCCAGTACTTC.

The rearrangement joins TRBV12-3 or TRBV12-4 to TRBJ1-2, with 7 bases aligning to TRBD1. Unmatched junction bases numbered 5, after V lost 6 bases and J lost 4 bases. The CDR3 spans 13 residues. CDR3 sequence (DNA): TGTGCCAGCAGGGCCCAGGGGGGCTATGGCTACACCTTC. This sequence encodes CASRAQGGYGYTF.

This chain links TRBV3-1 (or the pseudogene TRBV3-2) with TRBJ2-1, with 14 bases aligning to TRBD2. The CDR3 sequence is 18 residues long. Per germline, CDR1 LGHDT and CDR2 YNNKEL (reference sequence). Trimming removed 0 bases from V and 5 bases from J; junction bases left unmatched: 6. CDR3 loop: CASSQDGTSGSLNNEQFF. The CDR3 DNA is TGTGCCAGCAGCCAAGATGGGACTAGCGGGAGCCTCAACAATGAGCAGTTCTTC.

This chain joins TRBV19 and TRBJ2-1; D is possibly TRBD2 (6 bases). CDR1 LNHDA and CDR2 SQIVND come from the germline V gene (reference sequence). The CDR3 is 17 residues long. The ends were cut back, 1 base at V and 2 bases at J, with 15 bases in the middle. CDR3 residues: CASSIATTSIAYNEQFF. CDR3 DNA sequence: TGTGCCAGTAGTATAGCTACTACTAGCATTGCCTACAATGAGCAGTTCTTC.

In DNA form, the CDR3 reads TGTGCCAGCACCAAGGACAGGAAGGCACCCCTCCACTTT. Translating gives CASTKDRKAPLHF. This sequence joins TRBV12-3 or TRBV12-4 and TRBJ1-6; 7 nucleotides align to TRBD1. V shed 7 bases and J 11 bases; nucleotides not matched to a gene: 8. CDR3 length: 13 amino acids.